Below, 28 T cell receptor beta chains from the same sample are listed, as sequenced in a study of radiotherapy plus CTLA-4 blockade in lung cancer. Measured with immunoSEQ multiplex PCR; TCRdb has only the in-frame clones, and not every one. The sample contains around 95,000 clones, about 83% of which appear only once. The sample in question was peripheral blood, obtained from a patient treated with radiotherapy plus ipilimumab. The receptors shown here come from a human donor with non-small cell lung cancer who had stable disease on radiotherapy plus ipilimumab.

The CDR3 bases are TGTGCCAGCAGTTTATACCGGACTAGCGGGGGTAACACCGGGGAGCTGTTTTTT. Its protein product is CASSLYRTSGGNTGELFF. The rearrangement uses TRBV27 and TRBJ2-2; 13 nucleotides align to TRBD2. After removal of 1 base from V and 2 bases from J, the junction contained 4 bases not matched to a gene. This CDR3 region has 18 residues. CDR1 and CDR2 from the germline V gene are MNHEY and SMNVEV (reference sequence).

This clone was counted once. The V and J genes are TRBV30 and TRBJ1-2, with a tentative D call TRBD1 (6 bases). Trimming cost V 0 bases and J 7 bases, with 15 bases left between them. The CDR3 spans 14 residues. The germline gives CDR1 GTSNPN, CDR2 SVGIG (reference sequence). CDR3: CAWSVRRGEGGYTF. The CDR3 DNA reads TGTGCCTGGAGTGTGCGGAGGGGGGAGGGTGGCTACACCTTC. Based on the CDR3 plus reference TRBV30 and TRBJ1-2, the full variable domain is SQTIHQWPATLVQPVGSPLSLECTVEGTSNPNLYWYRQAAGRGLQLLFYSVGIGQISSEVPQNLSASRPQDRQFILSSKKLLLSDSGFYLCAWSVRRGEGGYTFGSGTRLTVV.

The genes are TRBV11-2 and TRBJ2-7, with D uncertain. CDR1 and CDR2 (germline): SGHAT, FQNNGV. CDR3 length equals 13 residues. Deletions cut 3 bases from V and 4 bases from J, with 10 bases between. In DNA form, the CDR3 reads TGTGCCAGCAGCTTCCAAAGGGTATACGAGCAGTACTTC. Encoded protein: CASSFQRVYEQYF.

This chain connects TRBV7-9 to TRBJ1-6, with 7 bases fitting TRBD1. This CDR3 region has 16 residues. Germline V CDR1 and CDR2: SEHNR, FQNEAQ (reference sequence). The J segment lost 3 bases and the V segment lost 5 bases, leaving 7 bases of the junction unmatched. For the CDR3, the DNA is TGTGCCAGCAGCCGAGGTCAGGGGGACTATAATTCACCCCTCCACTTT. This sequence encodes CASSRGQGDYNSPLHF.

The rearrangement links TRBV28 to TRBJ2-6, with D possibly being TRBD1 (6 bases). Germline-derived CDR1 and CDR2 are MDHEN and SYDVKM. The CDR3 length is 16 residues. Trimming removed 5 bases at V and 0 bases at J, with 11 bases between. CDR3 protein: CASSQRTASGANVLTF. In DNA, the CDR3 is TGTGCCAGCAGTCAAAGGACAGCCTCTGGGGCCAACGTCCTGACTTTC.

The chain joins TRBV5-4 to TRBJ1-1; no firm D call. The CDR3 runs 15 residues. V shed 0 bases and J shed 1 base, with 10 bases lying between them. Germline V gives CDR1 SGHNT, CDR2 YYREEE (reference sequence). This CDR3 is CASSLDPRPNTEAFF. The CDR3 region has the DNA TGTGCCAGCAGCTTGGACCCCAGGCCGAACACTGAAGCTTTCTTT.

The CDR3 DNA is TGTGCCATCAACAGCGGGAGCACAGATACGCAGTATTTT. Translated, it gives CAINSGSTDTQYF. The chain links TRBV10-3 to TRBJ2-3; tentatively, D is TRBD2 (6 bases). Deletions cut 7 bases from V and 0 bases from J, with 8 bases between. Germline CDR1 ENHRY, CDR2 SYGVKD. This CDR3 is built from 13 residues.

The chain employs TRBV10-2 and TRBJ2-7; perhaps TRBD2 as D (5 bases). V was trimmed by 6 bases and J by 3 bases, leaving 9 bases between them. This CDR3 has 12 amino acids. Germline V lookup: CDR1 WSHSY, CDR2 SAAADI. CDR3 DNA sequence: TGCGCCAGCAGACCCGGGAACTACGAGCAGTACTTC. Protein: CASRPGNYEQYF.

The rearrangement links TRBV29-1 to TRBJ2-1; TRBD1 matches at 10 bases. CDR1 is SQVTM and CDR2 is ANQGSEA in the germline V gene. The CDR3 has 12 residues. Trimming removed 7 bases from V and 5 bases from J; junction bases left unmatched: 2. In DNA, the CDR3 is TGCAGCGGCGGGACAGGGGACAATGAGCAGTTCTTC. Translation gives CSGGTGDNEQFF.

This chain connects TRBV5-1 to TRBJ2-3; no definite D call. The V gene lost 5 bases and the J gene lost 2 bases, with 12 bases spanning the gap. Per germline, CDR1 SGHRS and CDR2 YFSETQ. The CDR3 consists of 14 residues. The CDR3 DNA reads as TGCGCCAGCAGACCCGGGCCACCCACAGATACGCAGTATTTT. Encoded protein: CASRPGPPTDTQYF.

The J gene is TRBJ1-4, the V gene TRBV28; D might be TRBD1 (5 bases). With 6 bases removed from V and 3 bases from J, the gap between germline ends came to 14 bases. The germline V gene encodes CDR1 MDHEN and CDR2 SYDVKM. This CDR3 spans 15 amino acids. The CDR3 region is CASSEGTEANEKLFF. The DNA of the CDR3 is TGTGCCAGCAGCGAGGGGACCGAGGCTAATGAAAAACTGTTTTTT.

This chain uses TRBV5-4 with TRBJ1-2; no firm D call. Trimming stripped 0 bases from V and 7 bases from J, with 19 bases between. This CDR3 contains 16 residues. Germline V gene data show CDR1 as SGHNT and CDR2 as YYREEE (reference sequence). The CDR3 is CASSLGMAATVRGYTF. Written as DNA, the CDR3 is TGTGCCAGCAGCTTGGGGATGGCGGCAACAGTACGTGGCTACACCTTC. Together with reference TRBV5-4 and TRBJ1-2, the CDR3 gives the full variable domain: ETGVTQSPTHLIKTRGQQVTLRCSSQSGHNTVSWYQQALGQGPQFIFQYYREEENGRGNFPPRFSGLQFPNYSSELNVNALELDDSALYLCASSLGMAATVRGYTFGSGTRLTVV.

CDR3 nucleotide sequence: TGTGCCAGCAGCCCCTGGACCAGTAACAATGAGCAGTTCTTC. Amino acid sequence: CASSPWTSNNEQFF. The rearrangement joins TRBV7-9 to TRBJ2-1; D remains unclear. Trimming took 5 bases from V and 5 from J, leaving 13 bases between them. CDR3 length: 14 amino acids. Germline assignment: CDR1 SEHNR and CDR2 FQNEAQ (reference sequence).

The V gene is TRBV6-1, the J gene TRBJ2-3, with D possibly being TRBD1 or TRBD2 (5 bases each). Germline V gene data show CDR1 as MNHNS and CDR2 as SASEGT. Trimming removed 6 bases from V and 2 bases from J, with 15 bases in between. The CDR3 has 15 amino acids. The CDR3 sequence is CASRAGTVNTDTQYF. CDR3 bases: TGTGCCAGCAGAGCCGGGACCGTCAACACAGATACGCAGTATTTT.

The rearrangement links TRBV9 to TRBJ2-2, with TRBD1 matching 8 bases. V gave up 0 bases and J gave up 6 bases; unmatched junction bases: 7. The length of the CDR3 is 16 residues. Germline CDR1 is SGDLS and CDR2 is YYNGEE. The CDR3 loop is CASSVATGGPSGELFF. The CDR3, as DNA: TGTGCCAGCAGCGTAGCTACAGGGGGGCCCTCCGGGGAGCTGTTTTTT. Variable domain in full (rest from reference TRBV9 and TRBJ2-2): DSGVTQTPKHLITATGQRVTLRCSPRSGDLSVYWYQQSLDQGLQFLIQYYNGEERAKGNILERFSAQQFPDLHSELNLSSLELGDSALYFCASSVATGGPSGELFFGEGSRLTVL.

The chain employs TRBV19 and TRBJ2-5; 10 bases agree with TRBD1. Germline V lookup: CDR1 LNHDA, CDR2 SQIVND (reference sequence). The CDR3 consists of 14 residues. Germline trimming cut 5 bases from V and 5 bases from J; bases unmatched to any gene: 5. The CDR3 sequence is CASSSGQGGETQYF. CDR3 nucleotides: TGTGCCAGTAGTTCCGGACAGGGGGGGGAGACCCAGTACTTC.

The rearrangement links TRBV19 to TRBJ1-5, with D maybe TRBD1 (5 bases). Germline V gene lookup returns CDR1 LNHDA and CDR2 SQIVND (reference sequence). This CDR3 has 13 amino acids. Trimming shortened V by 6 bases and J by 6 bases, and 12 bases separated the two germline ends. As DNA, the CDR3 is TGTGCCAGTAGCACCAGGGTGTCTCAGCCCCAGCATTTT. Encoded protein: CASSTRVSQPQHF.

In this sample, this clone turned up a few times. V and J are TRBV5-4 and TRBJ2-1, with D possibly matching TRBD2 (5 bases). Germline CDR1 and CDR2: SGHNT and YYREEE (reference sequence). Trimming left V 3 bases short and J 8 bases short, with 9 bases between. There are 12 residues in the CDR3. Written as DNA, the CDR3 is TGTGCCAGCAGCTACACGCGGGATGAGCAGTTCTTC. Translation: CASSYTRDEQFF. The whole variable domain, filled in from reference TRBV5-4 and TRBJ2-1, reads ETGVTQSPTHLIKTRGQQVTLRCSSQSGHNTVSWYQQALGQGPQFIFQYYREEENGRGNFPPRFSGLQFPNYSSELNVNALELDDSALYLCASSYTRDEQFFGPGTRLTVL.

The V and J genes are TRBV5-1 and TRBJ2-2, with D possibly being TRBD2 (5 bases). The CDR3 consists of 14 residues. Trimming took off 4 bases at V and 0 bases at J, with 7 bases between the two ends. CDR1 and CDR2 (germline): SGHRS, YFSETQ. The CDR3 protein is CASSPGANTGELFF. CDR3 in DNA: TGCGCCAGCAGCCCCGGGGCGAACACCGGGGAGCTGTTTTTT. Drawing the rest from reference TRBV5-1 and TRBJ2-2, the complete variable domain is KAGVTQTPRYLIKTRGQQVTLSCSPISGHRSVSWYQQTPGQGLQFLFEYFSETQRNKGNFPGRFSGRQFSNSRSEMNVSTLELGDSALYLCASSPGANTGELFFGEGSRLTVL.

J is TRBJ1-1 and V is TRBV2; the D is unclear. Between the trimmed V and J ends, which lost 7 bases and 1 base, there was a span of 13 bases. The CDR3 is 14 amino acids. CDR1 and CDR2 (germline): SNHLY, FYNNEI. CDR3 in DNA: TGTGCCAGCACTTCTACTATGGGGAACACTGAAGCTTTCTTT. Translated: CASTSTMGNTEAFF.

V and J are TRBV19 and TRBJ1-3, with D perhaps matching TRBD1 (6 bases). Germline lookup yields CDR1 LNHDA and CDR2 SQIVND (reference sequence). The V end was cut by 6 bases, the J end by 0 bases, with 15 bases between. CDR3 size: 16 residues. This CDR3 reads CASRLQGADSGNTIYF. In DNA, the CDR3 is TGTGCCAGTAGGTTACAGGGCGCCGACTCTGGAAACACCATATATTTT.

This sequence joins TRBV28 and TRBJ2-3, with 8 positions matching TRBD2. The CDR3 consists of 15 residues. With 6 bases clipped from V and 4 bases from J, the junction kept 9 bases outside the gene matches. CDR1 is MDHEN, CDR2 SYDVKM, per germline. The CDR3 reads CASRGAGVSADTQYF. As DNA, the CDR3 is TGTGCCAGCAGGGGAGCGGGAGTTAGCGCAGATACGCAGTATTTT.

This clone appeared once. The chain links TRBV30 to TRBJ2-3; D may be TRBD1 (7 bases). V lost 4 bases and J 8 bases, leaving 13 bases between the germline ends. Germline CDR1 is GTSNPN and CDR2 is SVGIG (reference sequence). CDR3 length equals 12 residues. For the CDR3, the DNA is TGTGCCTGGACCAGGGGGGCGGGTACGCAGTATTTT. Encoded protein: CAWTRGAGTQYF.

A single count supports this clone. The chain is built from TRBV2 and TRBJ1-4, with a possible D match to TRBD1 (5 bases). Trimming took 5 bases from V and 8 from J, leaving 12 bases between them. The CDR3 runs 13 residues. In germline, CDR1 is SNHLY, CDR2 FYNNEI. CDR3: CASSQNWGEKLFF. CDR3 DNA sequence: TGTGCCAGCAGTCAAAATTGGGGGGAAAAACTGTTTTTT.

The gene calls are TRBV18 and TRBJ1-1; TRBD1 aligns across 7 bases. The germline V gene has CDR1 KGHSH and CDR2 LQKENI. The V and J ends lost 4 bases and 3 bases, in that order; junction bases with no gene match: 5. The CDR3 contains 14 residues. CDR3 residues: CASSLSQGDTEAFF. The CDR3 DNA follows: TGTGCCAGCTCACTATCGCAGGGGGACACTGAAGCTTTCTTT.

This sequence joins TRBV5-4 and TRBJ2-2, with 11 bases lining up with TRBD2. Unmatched junction bases numbered 5, after V lost 4 bases and J lost 3 bases. The CDR3 spans 16 residues. Germline V gene data show CDR1 as SGHNT and CDR2 as YYREEE (reference sequence). The DNA for the CDR3 is TGTGCCAGCAGCCGCCCGGGACTAGCGGACACCGGGGAGCTGTTTTTT. It yields the protein CASSRPGLADTGELFF.

This chain joins TRBV4-1 and TRBJ1-2, with 7 bases matching TRBD1. Germline V gene sequence: CDR1 MGHRA, CDR2 YSYEKL. This CDR3 has 14 residues. V was clipped by 2 bases and J by 1 base; unmatched bases: 1. Here the CDR3 reads CASSQRQGNYGYTF. The CDR3 DNA reads as TGCGCCAGCAGCCAAAGACAGGGTAACTATGGCTACACCTTC.

V gene TRBV5-1 combines with J gene TRBJ1-2; possible D gene TRBD1, 5 bases. Germline assignment: CDR1 SGHRS and CDR2 YFSETQ. This CDR3 is 15 amino acids long. V gave up 6 bases and J gave up 7 bases, with 22 bases separating them. The CDR3 loop reads CASNLGGQGLSGYTF. The CDR3 DNA reads as TGCGCCAGCAACCTTGGAGGGCAGGGCTTGTCTGGCTACACCTTC. The full variable domain, its missing parts supplied by reference TRBV5-1 and TRBJ1-2, is KAGVTQTPRYLIKTRGQQVTLSCSPISGHRSVSWYQQTPGQGLQFLFEYFSETQRNKGNFPGRFSGRQFSNSRSEMNVSTLELGDSALYLCASNLGGQGLSGYTFGSGTRLTVV.